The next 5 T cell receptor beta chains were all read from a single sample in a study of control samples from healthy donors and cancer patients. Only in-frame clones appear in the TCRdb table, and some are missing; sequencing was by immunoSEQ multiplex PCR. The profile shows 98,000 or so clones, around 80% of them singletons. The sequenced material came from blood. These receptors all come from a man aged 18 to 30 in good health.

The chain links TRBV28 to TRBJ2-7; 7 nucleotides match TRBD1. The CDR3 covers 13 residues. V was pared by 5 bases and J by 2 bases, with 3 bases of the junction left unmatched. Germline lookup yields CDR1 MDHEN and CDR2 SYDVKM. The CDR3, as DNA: TGTGCCAGCAGTCCGGACAGGACCTACGAGCAGTACTTC. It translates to CASSPDRTYEQYF. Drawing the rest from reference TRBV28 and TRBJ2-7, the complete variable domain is DVKVTQSSRYLVKRTGEKVFLECVQDMDHENMFWYRQDPGLGLRLIYFSYDVKMKEKGDIPEGYSVSREKKERFSLILESASTNQTSMYLCASSPDRTYEQYFGPGTRLTVT.

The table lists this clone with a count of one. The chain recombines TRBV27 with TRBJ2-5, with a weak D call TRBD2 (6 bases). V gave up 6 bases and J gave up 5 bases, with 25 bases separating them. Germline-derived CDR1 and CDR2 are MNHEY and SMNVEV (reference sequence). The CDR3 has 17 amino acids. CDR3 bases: TGTGCCAGCAGAACCTGGCAGGGAGCTTCAGGAGGGGAGACCCAGTACTTC. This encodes CASRTWQGASGGETQYF.

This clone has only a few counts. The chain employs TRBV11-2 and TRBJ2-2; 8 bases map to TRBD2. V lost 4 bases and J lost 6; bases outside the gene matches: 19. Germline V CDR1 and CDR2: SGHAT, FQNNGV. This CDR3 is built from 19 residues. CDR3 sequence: CASSSPSPGGDKPAGELFF. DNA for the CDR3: TGTGCCAGCAGCTCCCCAAGCCCGGGGGGGGACAAACCGGCCGGGGAGCTGTTTTTT.

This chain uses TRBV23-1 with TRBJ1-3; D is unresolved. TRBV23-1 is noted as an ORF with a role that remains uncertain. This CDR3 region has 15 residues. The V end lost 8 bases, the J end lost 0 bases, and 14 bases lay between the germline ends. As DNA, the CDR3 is TGCGCCAGCGGGCAACGGGATGTCTCTGGAAACACCATATATTTT. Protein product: CASGQRDVSGNTIYF.

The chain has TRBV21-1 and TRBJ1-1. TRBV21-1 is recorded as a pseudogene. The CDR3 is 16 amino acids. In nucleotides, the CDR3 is TGTGCCAGCAGCAGTGGGGGGGGCGGAGGGAACACTGAAGCTTTCTTT. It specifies CASSSGGGGGNTEAFF.